This TCR beta chain was documented in a study of OX40 agonist ivuxolimab in advanced cancers. Study results and caveats: Compared with others, partial responders at 0.1-3.0 mg/kg displayed clonal expansion among the lowest. Mean expanded clone counts were higher in CD8+ than CD4+ T cells.

To note about this clone: The antigen is unknown.

The table came from immunoSEQ multiplex PCR; TCRdb's copy has only in-frame clones and leaves some out. The table records around 70,000 clones, approximately 86% of them present only once. The CDR3 is 14 residues long. Germline V gives CDR1 WSHSY, CDR2 SAAADI. Trimming cost V 6 bases and J 4 bases; bases outside gene matches: 5. The starting material was CD4+ or CD8+ T cells sorted from blood, obtained in a trial of the OX40 agonist ivuxolimab. The clonotype comes from an adult with an advanced solid tumor such as melanoma, head and neck, liver or kidney cancer. The chain links TRBV10-2 to TRBJ1-1; 10 bases agree with TRBD1. CDR3 loop: CASRVTGGVTEAFF. The DNA of the CDR3 is TGCGCCAGCAGAGTGACAGGGGGCGTCACTGAAGCTTTCTTT.